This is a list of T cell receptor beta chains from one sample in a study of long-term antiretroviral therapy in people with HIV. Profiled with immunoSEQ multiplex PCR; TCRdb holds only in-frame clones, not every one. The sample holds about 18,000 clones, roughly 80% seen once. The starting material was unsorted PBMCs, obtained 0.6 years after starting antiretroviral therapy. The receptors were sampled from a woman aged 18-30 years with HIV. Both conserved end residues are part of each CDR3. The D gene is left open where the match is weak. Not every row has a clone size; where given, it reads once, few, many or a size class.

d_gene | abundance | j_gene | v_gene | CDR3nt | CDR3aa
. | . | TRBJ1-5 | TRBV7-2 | TGTGCCAGCAGCTTAAGTGGGGTGGAAAGCAATCAGCCCCAGCATTTT | CASSLSGVESNQPQHF
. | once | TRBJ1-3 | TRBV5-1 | TGCGCCAGCAGCTTGGAGGGACAACCGTCTATCGGCACCATATATTTT | CASSLEGQPSIGTIYF
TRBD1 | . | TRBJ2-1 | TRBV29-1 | TGCAGCGTTATTTGGACAGGGGTTTCCTACAATGAGCAGTTCTTC | CSVIWTGVSYNEQFF
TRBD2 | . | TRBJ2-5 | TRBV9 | TGTGCCAGCAGCGTCTACCCTGGGACTATAAAAGAGACCCAGTACTTC | CASSVYPGTIKETQYF
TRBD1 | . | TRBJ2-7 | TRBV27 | TGTGCCAGCAGTTTCGGGACAGGGGTCTACGAGCAGTACTTC | CASSFGTGVYEQYF
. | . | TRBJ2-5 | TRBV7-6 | TGTGCCAGTTTGGACAGCCAAGAGACCCAGTACTTC | CASLDSQETQYF
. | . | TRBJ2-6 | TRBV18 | TGTGCCAGCTCACGGACGTCGAGTACAATGGCCAACGTCCTGACTTTC | CASSRTSSTMANVLTF
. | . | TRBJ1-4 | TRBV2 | TGTGCCAGATCCGGGACCGGTGGTAAACTGTTTTTT | CARSGTGGKLFF
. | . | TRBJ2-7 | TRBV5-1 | TGCGCCAGCTCCTACCGCGGGTACGAGCAGTACTTC | CASSYRGYEQYF
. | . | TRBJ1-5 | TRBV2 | TGTGCCAGCAGTGAATATACCCCTCAGCGGCAGCCCCAGCATTTT | CASSEYTPQRQPQHF
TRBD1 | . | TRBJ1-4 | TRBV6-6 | TGTGCCAGCAGTTCGGACAGGGAAAAACTGTTTTTT | CASSSDREKLFF
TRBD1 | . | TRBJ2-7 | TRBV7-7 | TGTGCCAGCAGCCTTACGGACAGGGGGCACGAGCAGTACTTC | CASSLTDRGHEQYF
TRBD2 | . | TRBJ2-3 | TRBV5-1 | TGCGCCAGCAGTTATAGCGGGGGCACAGATACGCAGTATTTT | CASSYSGGTDTQYF
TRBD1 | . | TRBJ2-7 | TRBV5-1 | TGCGCCAGCAGCTTGGCCGGTCGGGACAGCTCCTACGAGCAGTACTTC | CASSLAGRDSSYEQYF
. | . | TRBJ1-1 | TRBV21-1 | TGTGCCAGCAGACTCCAGGGACCGAACACTGAAGCTTTCTTT | CASRLQGPNTEAFF
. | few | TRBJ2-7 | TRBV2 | TGTGCCAGCAGAGGATCCGGCGACGAGCAGTACTTC | CASRGSGDEQYF
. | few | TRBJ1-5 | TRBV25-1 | TGTGCCAGCAGCGCCGGGGGCAGGGACGGTCAGCCCCAGCATTTT | CASSAGGRDGQPQHF
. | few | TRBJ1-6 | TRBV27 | TGTGCCAGCGGGGGCTCCTATAATTCACCCCTCCACTTT | CASGGSYNSPLHF
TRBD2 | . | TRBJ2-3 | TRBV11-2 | TGTGCCAGCAGCAGCGGGGTAATATCCGGTGATACGCAGTATTTT | CASSSGVISGDTQYF
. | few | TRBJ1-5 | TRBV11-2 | TGTGCCAGCAGCCTGTCGGCCAGTAAGCCCCAGCATTTT | CASSLSASKPQHF
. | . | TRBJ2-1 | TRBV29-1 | TGCAGCGTTGAGCTACTAGCTGAGCAGTTCTTC | CSVELLAEQFF
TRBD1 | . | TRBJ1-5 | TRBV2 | TGTGCCAGCGCCGGGACAGGACATCAGCCCCAGCATTTT | CASAGTGHQPQHF
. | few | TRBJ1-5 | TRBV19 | TGTGCCAGTAGTATGAATTCGGGTGGCAATCAGCCCCAGCATTTT | CASSMNSGGNQPQHF
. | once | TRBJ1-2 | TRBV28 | TGTGCCAGCAGTTGGAGGGGATATGGCTACACCTTC | CASSWRGYGYTF
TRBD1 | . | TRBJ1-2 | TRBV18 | TGTGCCAGCTCACCACTCCGGGACAGGGACTATGGCTACACCTTC | CASSPLRDRDYGYTF
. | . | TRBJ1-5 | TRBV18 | TGTGCCAGCTCACCACCCCCGGGACATGGTCCCCCAACGGCTCAGCCCCAGCATTTT | CASSPPPGHGPPTAQPQHF
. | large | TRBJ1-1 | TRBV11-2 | TGTGCCAGCAGCTTATGGGGTAACACTGAAGCTTTCTTT | CASSLWGNTEAFF
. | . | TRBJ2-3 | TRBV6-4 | TGTGCCAGCAGTACCGGGGACGCAGATACGCAGTATTTT | CASSTGDADTQYF
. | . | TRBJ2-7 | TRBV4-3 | TGCGCCAGCAGCCACCTGCAGGGCCACGAGCAGTACTTC | CASSHLQGHEQYF
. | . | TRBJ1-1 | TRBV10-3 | TGTGCCATCAGTGAGGGTCCGGGGGTTCGCGGCACTGAAGCTTTCTTT | CAISEGPGVRGTEAFF
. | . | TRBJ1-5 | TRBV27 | TGTGCCAGCAGTCCTCAGGGGCCCAATCAGCCCCAGCATTTT | CASSPQGPNQPQHF
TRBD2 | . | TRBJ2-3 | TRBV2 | TGTGCCAGCAAACGAGCGGGAGGGAGCACAGATACGCAGTATTTT | CASKRAGGSTDTQYF
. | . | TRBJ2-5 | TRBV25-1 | TGTGCCAGCAGTCTCAGGGGAAACACCCAAGAGACCCAGTACTTC | CASSLRGNTQETQYF
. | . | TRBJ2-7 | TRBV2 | TGTGCCAGCAGTAACTCCGGGCGCCCCTACGAGCAGTACTTC | CASSNSGRPYEQYF